What follows is one T cell receptor (beta chain) and its context. Its antigen is still unknown. This specimen belongs to a study of early stage breast cancer tumors. The study, taken as a whole, reports: Blood repertoires resembled normal breast more than tumor.

Germline V gives CDR1 SGHTA, CDR2 FQGTGA. V was shortened by 5 bases and J by 3 bases, with 13 bases between the two germline ends. The CDR3 contains 14 residues. Measured with immunoSEQ multiplex PCR; TCRdb has only the in-frame clones, and not every one. The table has fewer than 70,000 clones, 60% to 85% seen once. This clonotype was sampled from a person aged 25 to 45 with breast cancer. Material: blood. The genes are TRBV7-3 and TRBJ1-1, with a possible D match to TRBD1 (5 bases). CDR3: CASSQRWGDTEAFF. The CDR3 nucleotides are TGTGCCAGCAGCCAACGTTGGGGGGACACTGAAGCTTTCTTT.